The rows below give T cell receptor beta chains drawn from one sample of a study of T cell changes during pregnancy in multiple sclerosis. Generated by immunoSEQ multiplex PCR, the TCRdb table keeps only in-frame clones and is missing some. The table has about 44,000 clones, roughly 92% seen once; the top ten hold 0.67%. The source was CD4+ T cells from peripheral blood mononuclear cells, collected in the first trimester of pregnancy. The receptors originated from a female donor with multiple sclerosis, enrolled in a pregnancy study. CDR3s include the opening cysteine and the closing phenylalanine or tryptophan. A D gene is named only where the DNA matches it firmly. Where a row states a size, it is once, few, many or the class of an expanded clone; other rows omit it.

CDR3: CASNENGLNTGELFF
DNA: TGTGCCAGCAACGAGAATGGTCTCAACACCGGGGAGCTGTTTTTT
D: .
V: TRBV7-9
J: TRBJ2-2
size: .

CDR3: CASSLIGSGTEAFF
DNA: TGTGCCAGCAGCTTGATTGGGTCAGGGACTGAAGCTTTCTTT
D: .
V: TRBV5-6
J: TRBJ1-1
size: .

CDR3: CASSQHFSGADTQYF
DNA: TGCGCCAGCAGCCAACATTTTAGCGGGGCAGATACGCAGTATTTT
D: TRBD2
V: TRBV4-1
J: TRBJ2-3
size: .

CDR3: CASSLAGANQETQYF
DNA: TGCGCCAGCAGTTTAGCGGGAGCAAACCAAGAGACCCAGTACTTC
D: TRBD2
V: TRBV5-1
J: TRBJ2-5
size: .

CDR3: CASSLPPGQGREKLFF
DNA: TGTGCCAGCAGTTTACCTCCGGGACAGGGACGGGAAAAACTGTTTTTT
D: TRBD1
V: TRBV28
J: TRBJ1-4
size: once

CDR3: CASSLQETQYF
DNA: TGCGCCAGCAGCCTGCAAGAGACCCAGTACTTC
D: .
V: TRBV5-1
J: TRBJ2-5
size: .

CDR3: CASSISSRGYEQYF
DNA: TGTGCCAGTAGTATATCGAGCCGAGGGTACGAGCAGTACTTC
D: .
V: TRBV19
J: TRBJ2-7
size: .

CDR3: CSVLTGTQYF
DNA: TGCAGCGTCCTAACTGGTACGCAGTATTTT
D: .
V: TRBV29-1
J: TRBJ2-3
size: once

CDR3: CASSVEGSPTYEQYF
DNA: TGTGCCAGCAGCGTAGAGGGGTCTCCGACCTACGAGCAGTACTTC
D: .
V: TRBV9
J: TRBJ2-7
size: .

CDR3: CASSQDRSGANVLTF
DNA: TGTGCCAGCAGCCAAGACAGGTCTGGGGCCAACGTCCTGACTTTC
D: .
V: TRBV2
J: TRBJ2-6
size: .

CDR3: CASSLSIQGYNEQFF
DNA: TGCGCCAGCAGCTTGTCGATACAGGGATACAATGAGCAGTTCTTC
D: .
V: TRBV5-1
J: TRBJ2-1
size: .

CDR3: CASSPLGTGEVNEQFF
DNA: TGTGCCAGCTCACCCCTCGGGACAGGGGAGGTCAATGAGCAGTTCTTC
D: TRBD1
V: TRBV18
J: TRBJ2-1
size: .

CDR3: CASSQEPAGAEQYF
DNA: TGCGCCAGCAGCCAAGAGCCGGCAGGGGCCGAGCAGTACTTC
D: .
V: TRBV4-3
J: TRBJ2-7
size: .

CDR3: CASNPAGVPSTDTQYF
DNA: TGTGCCAGTAATCCGGCGGGAGTGCCCAGCACAGATACGCAGTATTTT
D: TRBD2
V: TRBV19
J: TRBJ2-3
size: .

CDR3: CASSSAGRYEQFF
DNA: TGTGCCAGCAGCTCCGCGGGACGCTATGAGCAGTTCTTC
D: .
V: TRBV5-4
J: TRBJ2-1
size: .

CDR3: CASSQQVQPTPYEQYF
DNA: TGCGCCAGCAGTCAGCAGGTACAGCCGACACCCTACGAGCAGTACTTC
D: .
V: TRBV23-1
J: TRBJ2-7
size: .

CDR3: CASSSAGANTEAFF
DNA: TGTGCCAGCAGTTCCGCAGGGGCGAACACTGAAGCTTTCTTT
D: .
V: TRBV27
J: TRBJ1-1
size: .

CDR3: CASRGTGGYGYTF
DNA: TGTGCCAGCAGGGGTACAGGGGGCTATGGCTACACCTTC
D: TRBD1
V: TRBV2
J: TRBJ1-2
size: .

CDR3: CASSPGTGLSNQPQHF
DNA: TGTGCCAGCTCGCCGGGAACAGGGCTTAGCAATCAGCCCCAGCATTTT
D: .
V: TRBV18
J: TRBJ1-5
size: .

CDR3: CASSSFGLAGGRELFF
DNA: TGTGCCAGCAGCTCTTTCGGTCTAGCGGGGGGTCGGGAGCTGTTTTTT
D: TRBD2
V: TRBV7-2
J: TRBJ2-2
size: .

CDR3: CAISGRASQETQYF
DNA: TGTGCCATTAGCGGGAGGGCGTCTCAGGAGACCCAGTACTTC
D: TRBD2
V: TRBV15
J: TRBJ2-5
size: .

CDR3: CASVGDWWNTGELFF
DNA: TGTGCCAGCGTGGGAGACTGGTGGAACACCGGGGAGCTGTTTTTT
D: .
V: TRBV7-9
J: TRBJ2-2
size: .

CDR3: CASSIRASGANVLTF
DNA: TGTGCCAGCAGCATCAGAGCGTCTGGGGCCAACGTCCTGACTTTC
D: .
V: TRBV13
J: TRBJ2-6
size: .

CDR3: CASSVGGSSYEQYF
DNA: TGTGCCAGCAGTGTGGGGGGGTCCTCCTACGAGCAGTACTTC
D: TRBD2
V: TRBV2
J: TRBJ2-7
size: .

CDR3: CASNQRAGGIPYNEQFF
DNA: TGTGCCAGTAACCAGAGGGCAGGGGGCATTCCTTACAATGAGCAGTTCTTC
D: TRBD1
V: TRBV19
J: TRBJ2-1
size: .

CDR3: CASGGQGTDTQYF
DNA: TGTGCGAGCGGGGGACAGGGCACAGATACGCAGTATTTT
D: .
V: TRBV5-6
J: TRBJ2-3
size: .

CDR3: CASRPRGGGNEQFF
DNA: TGTGCCAGCCGCCCCCGGGGAGGCGGTAATGAGCAGTTCTTC
D: .
V: TRBV6-5
J: TRBJ2-1
size: .

CDR3: CASSQGTGTGYGYTF
DNA: TGTGCCAGCAGCCAAGGTACCGGGACAGGGTATGGCTACACCTTC
D: TRBD1
V: TRBV4-2
J: TRBJ1-2
size: .

CDR3: CASSLVLGPSTDTQYF
DNA: TGCGCCAGCAGCTTGGTACTAGGGCCTAGCACAGATACGCAGTATTTT
D: .
V: TRBV5-1
J: TRBJ2-3
size: once

CDR3: CASSELVSGYTDTQYF
DNA: TGTGCCAGCAGTGAATTGGTTAGCGGCTACACAGATACGCAGTATTTT
D: .
V: TRBV6-1
J: TRBJ2-3
size: .

CDR3: CAWRALGLADNEQFF
DNA: TGTGCCTGGAGGGCGTTGGGACTAGCGGACAATGAGCAGTTCTTC
D: TRBD2
V: TRBV30
J: TRBJ2-1
size: .

CDR3: CASQSAGGIEFF
DNA: TGTGCCAGTCAAAGCGCAGGGGGCATCGAGTTCTTC
D: TRBD1
V: TRBV19
J: TRBJ2-1
size: .

CDR3: CASSMGTAQQETQYF
DNA: TGTGCCAGTAGTATGGGCACAGCTCAGCAAGAGACCCAGTACTTC
D: .
V: TRBV19
J: TRBJ2-5
size: .

CDR3: CASSDRVGTGELFF
DNA: TGTGCCAGCAGTGACAGGGTAGGGACCGGGGAGCTGTTTTTT
D: .
V: TRBV2
J: TRBJ2-2
size: .